The sequence of this TCR beta chain was determined in a study of cytomegalovirus exposure and HLA in healthy donors. About the study: Among fewer than 500 genotyped donors, around 80% fell in the Caucasian-associated ancestry cluster. Study-wide points: The classifier was said to identify cytomegalovirus status with high specificity and sensitivity. Later work associated roughly 15,000 TCR beta sequences with HLA alleles at 0.05 false discovery rate. According to a later analysis, most TCR beta chains associated with CMV appeared HLA-restricted.

Of note for this clone: The target antigen is unknown.

The germline V gene has CDR1 SGHRS and CDR2 YFSETQ. CDR3 length: 13 residues. V gave up 3 bases and J gave up 6 bases, with 11 bases separating them. Primers included in the PCR were 60 Vbeta and 13 Jbeta primers. Sequenced by immunoSEQ multiplex PCR; TCRdb stores in-frame clones only, minus some. The table lists approximately 93,000 clones, 82% of them singletons, with 3.8% in the top ten. The sequenced sample was PBMCs. This sequence originates from a man in his fifties in good health and CMV-seronegative. The chain combines TRBV5-1 with TRBJ2-3, with D perhaps TRBD1 (6 bases). CDR3 nucleotides: TGCGCCAGCAGCTACTCCCAGGGGGATACGCAGTATTTT. This translates into CASSYSQGDTQYF.